This is a list of T cell receptor beta chains from one sample in a study of T cells in localized non-small cell lung cancer. Using immunoSEQ multiplex PCR, the repertoire was profiled, and TCRdb retains in-frame clones only, with some absent. The sample shows about 31,000 clones, 80% to 90% of them seen only once. Source: peripheral blood, taken before any cancer treatment. Receptor source: a woman aged 40 to 75 with stage I lung adenocarcinoma. Each CDR3 is given with its conserved first and last residue. Fields, in order: clone size, J gene, V gene, D gene, CDR3 protein, CDR3 DNA. D genes are given only for firm matches. Only some rows state a clone size, as once, few, many or a class for expanded clones.

. TRBJ2-4 TRBV13 TRBD2 CASSPSGGASNIQYF TGTGCCAGCAGCCCCTCCGGGGGGGCCTCGAACATTCAGTACTTC
. TRBJ2-3 TRBV28 TRBD1 CASSLVTGTGQYF TGTGCCAGCAGTTTAGTAACCGGGACAGGGCAGTATTTT
. TRBJ2-5 TRBV5-1 . CASKMGATQRQETQYF TGCGCCAGCAAAATGGGGGCCACTCAACGTCAAGAGACCCAGTACTTC
. TRBJ1-1 TRBV6-1 . CASGGTPNTEAFF TGTGCCAGCGGGGGGACGCCGAACACTGAAGCTTTCTTT
. TRBJ2-1 TRBV2 TRBD2 CATLAGGPYNEQFF TGTGCCACTTTAGCGGGGGGACCCTACAATGAGCAGTTCTTC
. TRBJ1-2 TRBV29-1 . CSVVGTVNYGYTF TGCAGCGTTGTTGGGACGGTTAACTATGGCTACACCTTC
. TRBJ1-5 TRBV5-8 . CASRRGQTNQPQHF TGTGCCAGCAGGCGAGGACAAACCAATCAGCCCCAGCATTTT
. TRBJ1-2 TRBV6-5 TRBD1 CASSYSYGDRAGYTF TGTGCCAGCAGTTACTCTTATGGGGACAGGGCTGGCTACACCTTC
. TRBJ2-3 TRBV18 . CASYRVADTQYF TGTGCCAGCTACAGGGTTGCAGATACGCAGTATTTT
. TRBJ2-3 TRBV28 TRBD2 CASSLERGRTDTQYF TGTGCCAGCAGTTTAGAGCGGGGCCGCACAGATACGCAGTATTTT
. TRBJ1-1 TRBV4-3 . CASSQDLFGGMNTEAFF TGCGCCAGCAGCCAAGATCTTTTCGGGGGAATGAACACTGAAGCTTTCTTT
. TRBJ2-7 TRBV7-2 . CASSLDPAYEQYF TGTGCCAGCAGCTTAGATCCGGCCTACGAGCAGTACTTC
. TRBJ2-7 TRBV10-3 . CAISESGRHRGEQYF TGTGCCATCAGTGAGTCGGGGAGACATCGGGGCGAGCAGTACTTC
once TRBJ2-5 TRBV19 TRBD2 CASSILAGAQETQYF TGTGCCAGTAGTATACTAGCGGGGGCCCAAGAGACCCAGTACTTC
. TRBJ2-3 TRBV7-9 . CASSLAGPNTQYF TGTGCCAGCAGCTTAGCGGGCCCGAATACGCAGTATTTT
. TRBJ2-2 TRBV9 . CASSVLPENTGELFF TGTGCCAGCAGCGTTCTTCCAGAGAACACCGGGGAGCTGTTTTTT
. TRBJ1-2 TRBV5-4 . CASSSRPLGYYGYTF TGTGCCAGCAGCTCGCGTCCATTAGGATACTATGGCTACACCTTC
. TRBJ2-7 TRBV7-3 TRBD1 CASSLGTGLEQYF TGTGCCAGCAGCTTAGGGACAGGGCTCGAGCAGTACTTC
once TRBJ2-1 TRBV5-1 TRBD2 CASSLGTSGRYNEQFF TGCGCCAGCAGCTTGGGCACTAGCGGGAGATACAATGAGCAGTTCTTC
. TRBJ1-2 TRBV6-1 . CASSDANGAYGYTF TGTGCCAGCAGTGACGCGAACGGAGCCTATGGCTACACCTTC
once TRBJ1-4 TRBV9 . CASSAGVLGEKLFF TGTGCCAGCAGCGCAGGAGTTCTGGGTGAAAAACTGTTTTTT
. TRBJ2-3 TRBV7-9 . CASSLYDDTQYF TGTGCCAGCAGCTTATATGATGATACGCAGTATTTT
. TRBJ2-1 TRBV4-1 . CASSLFGEMGNEQFF TGCGCCAGCAGCCTCTTTGGGGAGATGGGGAATGAGCAGTTCTTC
. TRBJ2-7 TRBV28 TRBD2 CASHATFRGGASYEQYF TGTGCCAGTCATGCCACCTTCCGCGGGGGGGCTTCCTACGAGCAGTACTTC
. TRBJ1-1 TRBV7-2 . CASSLAVRVNTEAFF TGTGCCAGCAGCTTAGCTGTCAGGGTGAACACTGAAGCTTTCTTT
few TRBJ1-1 TRBV5-1 . CASNTPDHRTEAFF TGCGCCAGCAATACCCCGGACCACCGGACTGAAGCTTTCTTT
. TRBJ2-1 TRBV28 TRBD1 CASRDRESYNEQFF TGTGCCAGCAGGGACAGGGAATCCTACAATGAGCAGTTCTTC
. TRBJ2-5 TRBV10-3 TRBD2 CAIASGRSQETQYF TGTGCCATCGCGAGCGGGAGGTCACAAGAGACCCAGTACTTC
. TRBJ2-5 TRBV10-1 . CASSVRVSETQYF TGCGCCAGCAGTGTACGGGTGTCGGAGACCCAGTACTTC
. TRBJ1-5 TRBV28 . CASSWTAARNQPQHF TGTGCCAGCAGTTGGACAGCCGCACGCAATCAGCCCCAGCATTTT
. TRBJ2-1 TRBV28 . CATELTDSYNEQFF TGTGCCACCGAACTGACAGACTCCTACAATGAGCAGTTCTTC
. TRBJ1-1 TRBV11-2 . CASSPVLNTEAFF TGTGCCAGCAGCCCCGTCTTGAACACTGAAGCTTTCTTT
. TRBJ2-1 TRBV9 . CASSDTGLTYNEQFF TGTGCCAGCAGCGACACAGGGTTAACCTACAATGAGCAGTTCTTC
. TRBJ2-2 TRBV7-2 . CASSPRAGTGELFF TGTGCCAGCAGCCCTAGGGCGGGCACCGGGGAGCTGTTTTTT